Listed here is a single T cell receptor (beta chain). Its antigen is currently unknown. Measured with immunoSEQ multiplex PCR; TCRdb has only the in-frame clones, and not every one. Here the sample spans 77,000 or so clones, roughly 90% being singletons. The data belong to a study of T cell responses to AZD1222 COVID-19 vaccine. General study findings and limits: Two AZD1222 doses significantly raised spike-specific TCR breadth and depth over controls. Targets within unmutated variant regions were reportedly found for nearly half of spike-specific TCRs. Females made up more of the donors, who were largely white British, and clonal diversity may have come out too low.

Germline trimming cut 9 bases from V and 2 bases from J; bases unmatched to any gene: 5. Germline-derived CDR1 and CDR2 are LNHDA and SQIVND (reference sequence). This CDR3 is 15 amino acids long. V and J are TRBV19 and TRBJ1-5, with 12 positions matching TRBD1. The receptor comes from an adult who received the AZD1222 COVID-19 vaccine. The material sequenced was peripheral blood, taken 28 days after the second AZD1222 dose. The CDR3 region has the DNA TGTGCCAGCAGGGGACAGGGGGCCGGCAATCAGCCCCAGCATTTT. This codes for CASRGQGAGNQPQHF.